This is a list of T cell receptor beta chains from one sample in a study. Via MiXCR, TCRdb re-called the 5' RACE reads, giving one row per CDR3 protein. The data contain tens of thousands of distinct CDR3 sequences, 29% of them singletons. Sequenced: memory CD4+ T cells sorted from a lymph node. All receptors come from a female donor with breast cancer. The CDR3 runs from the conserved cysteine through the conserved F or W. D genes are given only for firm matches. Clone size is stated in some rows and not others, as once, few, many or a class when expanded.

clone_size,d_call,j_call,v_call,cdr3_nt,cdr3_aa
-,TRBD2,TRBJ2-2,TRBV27,TGTGCCAGCAGTTCGAACGGACTAGTGCGGAACACCGGGGAGCTGTTTTTT,CASSSNGLVRNTGELFF
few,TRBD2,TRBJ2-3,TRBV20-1,TGCAGTGCCCGCGGGGGTCGACCGGATACGCAGTATTTT,CSARGGRPDTQYF
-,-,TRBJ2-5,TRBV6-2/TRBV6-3,TGTGCCAGCAGTTACCTCGGGGGGCTACAAGAGACCCAGTACTTC,CASSYLGGLQETQYF
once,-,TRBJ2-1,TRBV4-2,TGTGCCAGCAGCCAGCCCCCGGGCATACATGAGCAGTTCTTC,CASSQPPGIHEQFF
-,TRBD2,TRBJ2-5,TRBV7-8,TGTGCCAGCAGCCTGGGGACTAGCCTCTCATTGGAGACCCAGTACTTC,CASSLGTSLSLETQYF
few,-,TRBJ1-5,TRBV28,TGTGCCAGCAGTTTAGGTTCCTTATGGCCCCAGCATTTT,CASSLGSLWPQHF
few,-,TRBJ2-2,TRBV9,TGTGCCAGCAGCGTAGTTGGAGGCACGCACGCGGGCACCGGGGAGCTGTTTTTT,CASSVVGGTHAGTGELFF
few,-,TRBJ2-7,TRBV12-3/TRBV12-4,TGTGCCAGCAGTCGGGACACCAACTACGAGCAGTACTTC,CASSRDTNYEQYF
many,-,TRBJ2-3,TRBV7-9,TGTGCCAGCAGCTTCGTCAGGGGACCAAGCACAGATACGCAGTATTTT,CASSFVRGPSTDTQYF
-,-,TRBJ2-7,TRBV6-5,TGTGCCAGCAGTTATGATGGTGGCGGACACCTGGAGCAGTACTTC,CASSYDGGGHLEQYF
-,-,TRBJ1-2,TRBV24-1,TGTGCCACCAGTGACCCCTGGAGAACGGCTAACTATGGCTACACCTTC,CATSDPWRTANYGYTF
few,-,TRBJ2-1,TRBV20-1,TGCAGTGCTGACTTAAGTTTTGAGCAGTTCTTC,CSADLSFEQFF
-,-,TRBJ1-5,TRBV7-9,TGTGCCAGCAGCTTTGGACCTTCGTATAGCAATCAGCCCCAGCATTTT,CASSFGPSYSNQPQHF
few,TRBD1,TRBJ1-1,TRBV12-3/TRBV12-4,TGTGCCAGCAGTTTGACAGGGGCGAACACTGAAGCTTTCTTT,CASSLTGANTEAFF
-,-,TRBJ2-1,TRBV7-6,TGTGCCAGCAGCTTAATTCCCACCAATGAGCAGTTCTTC,CASSLIPTNEQFF
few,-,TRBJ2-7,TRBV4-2,TGTGCCAGCAGCCAAGATCAGGGGTTTTACGAGCAGTACTTC,CASSQDQGFYEQYF
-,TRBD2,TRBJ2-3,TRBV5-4,TGTGCCAGCAGCAGAAGCGCGGGAGGGGTAGATACGCAGTATTTT,CASSRSAGGVDTQYF
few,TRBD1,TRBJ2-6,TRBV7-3,TGTGCCAGCAGCCCGACAGGGGCGGGGGCCAACGTCCTGACTTTC,CASSPTGAGANVLTF
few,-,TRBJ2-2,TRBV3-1,TGTGCCAGCAGCCCGTTAGGGACGGGGACCGGGGAGCTGTTTTTT,CASSPLGTGTGELFF
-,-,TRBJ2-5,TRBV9,TGTGCCAGCAGCGGGGGGCCCTCGTACCAAGAGACCCAGTACTTC,CASSGGPSYQETQYF
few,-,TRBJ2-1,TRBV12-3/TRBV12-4,TGTGCCAGCAGTATCTCCCCCGGGGTGAGTGAGCAGTTCTTC,CASSISPGVSEQFF
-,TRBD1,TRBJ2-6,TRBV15,TGTGCCACCAGCAGATTAAACAGGGGTGCTGGGGCCAACGTCCTGACTTTC,CATSRLNRGAGANVLTF
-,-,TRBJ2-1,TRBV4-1,TGCGCCAGCAGCCACACGGCAGCTTACAATGAGCAGTTCTTC,CASSHTAAYNEQFF
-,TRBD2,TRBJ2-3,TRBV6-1,TGTGCCAGCGAGTCGCTAGCGGGATACACAGATACGCAGTATTTT,CASESLAGYTDTQYF
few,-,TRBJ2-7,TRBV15,TGTGCCACCAGCAGAGGTCGGCAGCGTTTGAGCCTCGAGCAGTACTTC,CATSRGRQRLSLEQYF
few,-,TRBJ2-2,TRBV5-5,TGTGCCAGCAGCAAGGGCTTCACCGGGGAGCTGTTTTTT,CASSKGFTGELFF
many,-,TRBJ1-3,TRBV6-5,TGTGCCAGCAGTGAACAGAGCTCTGGAAACACCATATATTTT,CASSEQSSGNTIYF
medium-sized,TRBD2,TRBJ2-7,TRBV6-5,TGTGCCAGCAGACGGACTAGTGGGTACGAGCAGTACTTC,CASRRTSGYEQYF
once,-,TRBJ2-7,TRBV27,TGTGCCAGCAGTTTTTTTGGGCCCTCCTACGAGCAGTACTTC,CASSFFGPSYEQYF
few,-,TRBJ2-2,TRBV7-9,TGTGCCAGCAGCCCCGAATGGACCGGGGAGCTGTTTTTT,CASSPEWTGELFF
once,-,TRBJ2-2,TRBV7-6,TGTGCCAGCAGCTTAGACATTGCGGGGTCCGGGGAGCTGTTTTTT,CASSLDIAGSGELFF
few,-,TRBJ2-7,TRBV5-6,TGTGCCAGCAGCTTGAGAGATTCCTACGAGCAGTACTTC,CASSLRDSYEQYF
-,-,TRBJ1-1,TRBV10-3,TGTGCCATCAGTTCTACAGGGACGGGGACTGAAGCTTTCTTT,CAISSTGTGTEAFF
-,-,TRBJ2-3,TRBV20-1,TGCAGTCAGAGGGACTTCACAGATACGCAGTATTTT,CSQRDFTDTQYF
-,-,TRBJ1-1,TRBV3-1,TGTGCCAGCAGTCAGAATTTAGGGGGTGAAGCTTTCTTT,CASSQNLGGEAFF
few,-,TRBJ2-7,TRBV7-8,TGTGCCAGCGGCTTAGATATTTGGTCGCAGTACTTC,CASGLDIWSQYF
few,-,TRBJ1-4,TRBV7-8,TGTGCCAGCGGCTTATTTTTGGGGGGCGCCACTAATGAAAAACTGTTTTTT,CASGLFLGGATNEKLFF
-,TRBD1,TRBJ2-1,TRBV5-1,TGCGCCAGTACAGACAGGGCCTTAACGGGTGAGCAGTTCTTC,CASTDRALTGEQFF
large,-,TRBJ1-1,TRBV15,TGTGCCACCAGCAGCAAAGAGAACACTGAAGCTTTCTTT,CATSSKENTEAFF
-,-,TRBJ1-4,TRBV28,TGTGCCAGCGTGGACAGATCCGAAGAACTGTTTTTT,CASVDRSEELFF
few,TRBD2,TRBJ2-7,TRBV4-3,TGCGCCAGCAGCCAAGGATACGGGACTAGCGGGATCTACGAGCAGTACTTC,CASSQGYGTSGIYEQYF
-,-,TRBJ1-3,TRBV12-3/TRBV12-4,TGTGCCACCCGGACCTCCAGGAACCCAGGAAACACCATATATTTT,CATRTSRNPGNTIYF
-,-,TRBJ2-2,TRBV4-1,TGCGCCAGCAGCCAACGGGGGGCCACCGGGGAGCTGTTTTTT,CASSQRGATGELFF
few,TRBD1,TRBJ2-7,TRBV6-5,TGTGCCAGCAACAGACAGGGGGCCAATTCCTACGAGCAGTACTTC,CASNRQGANSYEQYF
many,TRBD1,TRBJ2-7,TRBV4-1,TGCGCCAGCAGCCACAAAGACAGGGCCTACGAGCAGTACTTC,CASSHKDRAYEQYF
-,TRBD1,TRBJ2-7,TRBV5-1,TGCGCCAGCAAACGGACAGGGGGCTACGAGCAGTACTTC,CASKRTGGYEQYF
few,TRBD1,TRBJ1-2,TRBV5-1,TGCGCCAGCAGCTGGTCTGCGGGGACAGAATATGGCTACACCTTC,CASSWSAGTEYGYTF
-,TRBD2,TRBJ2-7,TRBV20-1,TGCAGTGCTAGGGATTCTAGCGGGGGTACCTACGAGCAGTACTTC,CSARDSSGGTYEQYF
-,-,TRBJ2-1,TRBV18,TGTGCCAGCTCATACGGACAGTTGATGGAGCAGTTCTTC,CASSYGQLMEQFF
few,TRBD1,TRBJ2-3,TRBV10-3,TGTGCCAGCTGGACAGGGGATACGCAGTATTTT,CASWTGDTQYF
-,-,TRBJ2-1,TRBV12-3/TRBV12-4,TGTGCCAGCAGTCCCTTGTCGTCCTACAATGAGCAGTTCTTC,CASSPLSSYNEQFF
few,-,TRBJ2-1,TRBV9,TGTGCCAGCAGCACCCGGAGAGGGCCCGATGATGAGCAGTTCTTC,CASSTRRGPDDEQFF
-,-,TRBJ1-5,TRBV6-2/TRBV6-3,TGTGCCAGCAGTTTGGCCCACCCTGGGAGCAATCAGCCCCAGCATTTT,CASSLAHPGSNQPQHF
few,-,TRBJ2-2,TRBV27,TGTGCCACCGTTAAAACCGGGGAGCTGTTTTTT,CATVKTGELFF
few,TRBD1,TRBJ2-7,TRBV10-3,TGTGCCATCAGTGAGTCCACAGGGGGCGGCGAGCAGTACTTC,CAISESTGGGEQYF